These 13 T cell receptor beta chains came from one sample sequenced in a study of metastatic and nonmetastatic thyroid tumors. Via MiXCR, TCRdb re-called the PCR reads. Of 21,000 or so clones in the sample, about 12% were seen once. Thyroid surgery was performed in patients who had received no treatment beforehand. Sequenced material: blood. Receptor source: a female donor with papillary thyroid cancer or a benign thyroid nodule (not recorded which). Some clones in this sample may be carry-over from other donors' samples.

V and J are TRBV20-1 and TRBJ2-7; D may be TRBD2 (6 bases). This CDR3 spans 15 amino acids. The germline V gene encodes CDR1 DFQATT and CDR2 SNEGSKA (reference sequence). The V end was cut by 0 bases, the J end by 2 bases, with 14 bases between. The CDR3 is CSARDRQGGTYEQYF. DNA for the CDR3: TGCAGTGCTAGAGATAGGCAGGGAGGCACCTACGAGCAGTACTTC.

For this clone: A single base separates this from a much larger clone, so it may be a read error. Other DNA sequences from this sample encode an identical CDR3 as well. In nucleotides, the CDR3 is TGTGCCATCAGTGAGTCCGGGGGGGACGCTGAAGCTTTCTTT. This translates into CAISESGGDAEAFF. The rearrangement links TRBV10-3 to TRBJ1-1, with D tentatively TRBD1 (5 bases). Trimming cost V 0 bases and J 6 bases, with 11 bases left between them. CDR3 length equals 14 residues. In germline, CDR1 is ENHRY, CDR2 SYGVKD.

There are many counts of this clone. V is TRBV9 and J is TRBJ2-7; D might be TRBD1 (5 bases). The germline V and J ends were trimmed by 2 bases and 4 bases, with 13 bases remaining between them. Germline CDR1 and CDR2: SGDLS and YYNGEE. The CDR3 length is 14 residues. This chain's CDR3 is CASSVGRRVYEQYF. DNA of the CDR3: TGTGCCAGCAGCGTTGGTCGCAGGGTGTACGAGCAGTACTTC. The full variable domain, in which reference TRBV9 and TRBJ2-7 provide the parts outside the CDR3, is DSGVTQTPKHLITATGQRVTLRCSPRSGDLSVYWYQQSLDQGLQFLIQYYNGEERAKGNILERFSAQQFPDLHSELNLSSLELGDSALYFCASSVGRRVYEQYFGPGTRLTVT.

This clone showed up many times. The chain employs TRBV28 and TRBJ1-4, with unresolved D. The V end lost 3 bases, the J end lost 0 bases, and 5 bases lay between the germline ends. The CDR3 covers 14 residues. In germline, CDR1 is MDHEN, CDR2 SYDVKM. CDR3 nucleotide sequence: TGTGCCAGCAGTTTGACACCAACTAATGAAAAACTGTTTTTT. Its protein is CASSLTPTNEKLFF.

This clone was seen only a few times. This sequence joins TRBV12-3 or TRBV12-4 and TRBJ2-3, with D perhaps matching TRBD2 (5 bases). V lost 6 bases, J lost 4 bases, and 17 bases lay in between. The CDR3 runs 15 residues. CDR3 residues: CASSDISGGADTQYF. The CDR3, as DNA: TGTGCCAGCAGCGACATATCTGGAGGTGCAGATACGCAGTATTTT.

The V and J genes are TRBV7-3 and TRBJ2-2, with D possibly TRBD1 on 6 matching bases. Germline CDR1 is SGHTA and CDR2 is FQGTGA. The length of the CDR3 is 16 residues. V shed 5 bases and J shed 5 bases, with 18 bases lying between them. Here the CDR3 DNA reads TGTGCCAGCAGCCCCCCGAGTGGGGGCCGGACCGGGGAGCTGTTTTTT. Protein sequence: CASSPPSGGRTGELFF.

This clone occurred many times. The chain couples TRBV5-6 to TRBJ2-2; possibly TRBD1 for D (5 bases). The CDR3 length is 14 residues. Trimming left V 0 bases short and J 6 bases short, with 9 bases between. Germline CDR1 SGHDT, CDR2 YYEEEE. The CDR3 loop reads CASSLVMGPGELFF. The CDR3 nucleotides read TGTGCCAGCAGCTTGGTCATGGGGCCCGGGGAGCTGTTTTTT. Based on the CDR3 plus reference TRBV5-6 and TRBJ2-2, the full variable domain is DAGVTQSPTHLIKTRGQQVTLRCSPKSGHDTVSWYQQALGQGPQFIFQYYEEEERQRGNFPDRFSGHQFPNYSSELNVNALLLGDSALYLCASSLVMGPGELFFGEGSRLTVL.

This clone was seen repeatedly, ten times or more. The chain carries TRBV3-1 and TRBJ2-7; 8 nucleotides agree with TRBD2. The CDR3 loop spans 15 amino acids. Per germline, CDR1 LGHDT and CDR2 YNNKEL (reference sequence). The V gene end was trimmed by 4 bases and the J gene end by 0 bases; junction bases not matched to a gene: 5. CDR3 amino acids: CASSPKREYSYEQYF. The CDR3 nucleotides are TGTGCCAGCAGCCCAAAGCGGGAGTACTCCTACGAGCAGTACTTC.

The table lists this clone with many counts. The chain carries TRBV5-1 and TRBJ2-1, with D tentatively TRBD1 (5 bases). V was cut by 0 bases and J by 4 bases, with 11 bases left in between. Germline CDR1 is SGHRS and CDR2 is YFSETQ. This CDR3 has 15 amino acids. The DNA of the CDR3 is TGCGCCAGCAGCTTGGGGTGGGGCCTTTACAATGAGCAGTTCTTC. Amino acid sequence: CASSLGWGLYNEQFF.

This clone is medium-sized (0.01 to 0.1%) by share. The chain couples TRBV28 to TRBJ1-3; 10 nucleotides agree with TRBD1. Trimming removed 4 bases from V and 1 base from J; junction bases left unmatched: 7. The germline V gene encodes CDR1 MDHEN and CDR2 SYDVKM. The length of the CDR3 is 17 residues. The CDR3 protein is CASSSSPGQGSGNTIYF. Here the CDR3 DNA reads TGTGCCAGCAGTTCGTCCCCGGGACAGGGGTCTGGAAACACCATATATTTT.

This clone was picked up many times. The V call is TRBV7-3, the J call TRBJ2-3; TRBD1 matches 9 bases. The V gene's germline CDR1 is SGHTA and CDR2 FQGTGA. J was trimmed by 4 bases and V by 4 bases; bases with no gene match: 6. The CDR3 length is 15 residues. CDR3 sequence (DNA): TGTGCCAGCAGCTGGACAGGGGCTTTCGCAGATACGCAGTATTTT. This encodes CASSWTGAFADTQYF.

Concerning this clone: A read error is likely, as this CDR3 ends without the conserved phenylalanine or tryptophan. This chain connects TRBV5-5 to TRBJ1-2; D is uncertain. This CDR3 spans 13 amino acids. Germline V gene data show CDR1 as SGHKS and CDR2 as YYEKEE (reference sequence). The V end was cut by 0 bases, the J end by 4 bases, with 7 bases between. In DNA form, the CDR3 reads TGTGCCAGCAGCTTGGAACATGGCTATGGCTACACCTGC. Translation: CASSLEHGYGYTC.

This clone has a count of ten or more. CDR3 sequence reads: CATSEPRAREQFF. CDR3 coding DNA: TGTGCCACCAGCGAACCGAGGGCCAGGGAGCAGTTCTTC. This rearrangement joins TRBV24-1 to TRBJ2-1, with D perhaps TRBD2 (5 bases). The germline CDR1 and CDR2 sequences are KGHDR and SFDVKD. This CDR3 is built from 13 residues. Trimming shortened V by 7 bases and J by 10 bases, and 16 bases separated the two germline ends.